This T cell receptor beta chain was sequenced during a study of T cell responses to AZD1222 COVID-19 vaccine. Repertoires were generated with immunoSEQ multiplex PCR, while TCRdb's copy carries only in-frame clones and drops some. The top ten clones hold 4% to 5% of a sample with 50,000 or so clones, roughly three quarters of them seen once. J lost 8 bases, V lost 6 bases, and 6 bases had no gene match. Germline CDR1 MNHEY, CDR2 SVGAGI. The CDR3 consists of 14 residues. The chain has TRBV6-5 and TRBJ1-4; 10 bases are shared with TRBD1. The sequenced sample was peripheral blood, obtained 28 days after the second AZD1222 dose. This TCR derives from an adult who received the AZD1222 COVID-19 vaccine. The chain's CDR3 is CASRTGGSDEKLFF. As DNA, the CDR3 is TGTGCCAGCAGGACAGGGGGCTCAGACGAAAAACTGTTTTTT.